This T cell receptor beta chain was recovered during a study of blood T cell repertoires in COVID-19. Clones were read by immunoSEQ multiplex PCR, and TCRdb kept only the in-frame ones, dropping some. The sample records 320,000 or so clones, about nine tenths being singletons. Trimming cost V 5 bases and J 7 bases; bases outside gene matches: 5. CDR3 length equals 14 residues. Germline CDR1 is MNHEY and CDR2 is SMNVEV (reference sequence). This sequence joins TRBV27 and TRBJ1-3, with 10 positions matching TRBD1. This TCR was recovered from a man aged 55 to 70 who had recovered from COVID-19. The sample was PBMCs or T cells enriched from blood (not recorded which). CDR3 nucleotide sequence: TGTGCCAGCAGTCCGGGGACAGGGGCGAACACCATATATTTT. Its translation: CASSPGTGANTIYF.